This TCR beta chain was profiled in a study of T cell repertoires in aging, cancer and after chemotherapy (dated by TCRdb to about 2019). As for the study more broadly: Six donor age groups were covered, ranging from 30 or younger up to 70 or older, and each group contained at least three individuals. Alongside fewer than 100 healthy donors serving as a reference group, the cohort included some 220 cancer patients, of whom 90 to 94 had hematological cancers and about 130 had solid cancers. In the solid tumor group, the paired samples taken before and after chemotherapy came from brain tumor (glioblastoma) patients given temozolomide-based therapy. The study profiled peripheral blood TCR beta repertoires from healthy donors and cancer patients to examine immunoaging and T cell reconstitution after chemotherapy. About 8.3 million TCR reads were contained in the full dataset. Broader findings and caveats from the paper: In healthy donors, the decline in TCR diversity with age was mainly due to loss of richness, whereas in cancer patients loss of evenness also played a role. Median generation probability increased over the chemotherapy interval in both cancer cohorts, suggesting repertoire reconstitution through rebound thymic output. Significantly lower blood TCR diversity and higher clonality were observed in untreated patients with hematological or solid cancers than in age-matched healthy donors. The authors noted that the repertoire data do not allow conclusions about immunological memory after chemotherapy.

Including cysteine and phenylalanine, the CDR3 has 14 amino acids. The kept DNA is CDR3 alone, 42 bases in frame from the first base. V is reduced by 9 bases and J by 1 base, leaving a spacing of 15 bases between them. The germline V gene (reference sequence) specifies LNHDA as CDR1 and SQIVND as CDR2. In its sample, this clonotype was seen a few times. Its antigen is still unknown. Within one base of it there is no much larger clone, and no base qualities were kept. TCR beta rearrangements were amplified from genomic DNA extracted from peripheral blood rather than from sorted cells or RNA. Rearranged TRB sequences spanning V, D and J segments were amplified by multiplex touch-down PCR using a mixed TRB-A/B primer pool. Illumina adapters and sample indices were attached to the amplicons in two consecutive PCR reactions using Phusion HS II polymerase. The amplicons were purified from gel with the NucleoSpin Gel and PCR Clean-up kit and then assessed with Qubit and an Agilent 2100 Bioanalyzer. Libraries were sequenced on an Illumina MiSeq using 600-cycle, single-indexed, paired-end runs. Processing in the source paper ran as follows. Processing of the TRB sequences was carried out with MiXCR versions 2.12 and 3.0.5. Each unique CDR3 nucleotide sequence was counted as one clone, and only productive sequences with at least two reads were retained. Shannon diversity, evenness, clonality (one minus evenness), and alpha-parameterized diversity profiles from alpha 0 to 5 were included as repertoire metrics. The IGoR algorithm was used to calculate generation probabilities of clones in the paired pre- and post-chemotherapy samples. TCRdb trimmed public reads at Q25 via fastp, called clones via MiXCR and kept in-frame beta chains. Rows are unified per CDR3 protein, each entry keeping the most common DNA and genes. The V and J calls, along with clone size, are taken from TCRdb and not from the paper's own processing. Across this sample there are roughly 700 distinct CDR3 sequences, with approximately 38% seen only once. Jointly, the top ten make up around 20% of the sample.

This chain joins TRBV19 to TRBJ1-1; TRBD1 is a possible D gene, resting on 5 matching bases. The sequence came from a human donor with a solid tumor. The source material was blood. In nucleotides, the sequence is TGTGCCAGCTTAAAGGGGTATGGGAACACTGAAGCTTTCTTT. It encodes CASLKGYGNTEAFF.